The 22 T cell receptor beta chains in this list originate from one sample, sequenced in a study of cytomegalovirus exposure and HLA in healthy donors. PCR used 60 Vbeta primers and 13 Jbeta primers. Method: immunoSEQ multiplex PCR; TCRdb's copy keeps in-frame clones and lacks some. The sample yields around 150,000 clones, of which the top ten take up 1.3%. Sequenced material: PBMCs. These receptors all come from a woman aged 60-75 years in good health and CMV-seronegative.

The chain uses TRBV9 and TRBJ2-2; no definite D call. V was cut by 5 bases and J by 9 bases, with 11 bases left in between. This CDR3 spans 12 amino acids. CDR1 is SGDLS, CDR2 YYNGEE, per germline. This CDR3 is CASSNTPRELFF. The CDR3 nucleotides are TGTGCCAGCAGTAACACGCCGCGGGAGCTGTTTTTT.

This chain connects TRBV7-9 to TRBJ1-1, with D perhaps TRBD1 (6 bases). Germline loops: CDR1 SEHNR, CDR2 FQNEAQ (reference sequence). V lost 6 bases, J lost 3 bases, and 17 bases lay in between. CDR3 length: 15 amino acids. The CDR3 nucleotides are TGTGCCAGCAGACTCGTAAGGTACAGGGACACTGAAGCTTTCTTT. Its translation: CASRLVRYRDTEAFF. The variable domain in full, with the rest retrieved from reference TRBV7-9 and TRBJ1-1, is DTGVSQNPRHKITKRGQNVTFRCDPISEHNRLYWYRQTLGQGPEFLTYFQNEAQLEKSRLLSDRFSAERPKGSFSTLEIQRTEQGDSAMYLCASRLVRYRDTEAFFGQGTRLTVV.

The J gene is TRBJ2-1, the V gene TRBV10-2; D remains ambiguous. The germline V gene has CDR1 WSHSY and CDR2 SAAADI. V lost 2 bases and J lost 3, with 8 bases in between. There are 14 residues in the CDR3. The CDR3 DNA sequence: TGCGCCAGCAGTGAGACGCGATTCTACAATGAGCAGTTCTTC. This gives the protein CASSETRFYNEQFF.

The chain is built from TRBV9 and TRBJ2-7; 8 positions match TRBD1. Per germline, CDR1 SGDLS and CDR2 YYNGEE. V lost 4 bases, J lost 4 bases, and 22 bases stayed unmatched. This CDR3 region has 19 residues. The CDR3 DNA reads TGTGCCAGCAGCCCAGGGCTTCCCCTTTCCGGGACAGGAGATTACGAGCAGTACTTC. Protein: CASSPGLPLSGTGDYEQYF.

V is TRBV11-3 and J is TRBJ2-1, with 7 bases lining up with TRBD1. The CDR3 runs to 18 residues. With 1 base clipped from V and 0 bases from J, the junction kept 9 bases outside the gene matches. The V gene's germline CDR1 is SGHNT and CDR2 YENEEA. The CDR3 here is CASSLGGTEPTSYNEQFF. The CDR3 nucleotides read TGTGCCAGCAGCTTAGGGGGGACAGAGCCAACCTCCTACAATGAGCAGTTCTTC.

This chain uses TRBV6-1 with TRBJ1-5; D uncertain. Germline V CDR1 and CDR2: MNHNS, SASEGT. This CDR3 contains 15 residues. Deletions cut 0 bases from V and 3 bases from J, with 9 bases between. The CDR3 DNA sequence: TGTGCCAGCAGTGAAGCGCATGGGCCCAATCAGCCCCAGCATTTT. This sequence encodes CASSEAHGPNQPQHF.

The V call is TRBV7-9, the J call TRBJ2-7, with D tentatively TRBD2 (6 bases). V was pared by 2 bases and J by 5 bases, with 19 bases between. The germline V gene encodes CDR1 SEHNR and CDR2 FQNEAQ (reference sequence). CDR3 length: 16 residues. The CDR3 nucleotides are TGTGCCAGCAGCTTACCTCTATCGCACGGGAGCCACGAGCAGTACTTC. Encoded protein: CASSLPLSHGSHEQYF.

Written as DNA, the CDR3 is TGTGCCAGCAGCCTCGTCGGGGGGGAGCAGTTCTTC. The encoded protein is CASSLVGGEQFF. The chain has TRBV7-3 and TRBJ2-1; the match to TRBD2 covers 7 bases. The germline V gene encodes CDR1 SGHTA and CDR2 FQGTGA. The J segment lost 10 bases and the V segment lost 5 bases, leaving 5 bases of the junction unmatched. The CDR3 extends over 12 amino acids.

The CDR3 region has the DNA TGTGCCAGCGCCGTAGGGACTAAAGAGACCCAGTACTTC. Its translation is CASAVGTKETQYF. The chain joins TRBV7-3 to TRBJ2-5; TRBD2 matches 7 bases. With V trimmed by 8 bases and J by 3 bases, 6 bases remained unmatched. CDR3 length equals 13 residues. Germline V gene lookup returns CDR1 SGHTA and CDR2 FQGTGA.

CDR3: CASSHTGTGNSPLHF. As DNA, the CDR3 is TGTGCCAGCAGCCATACCGGGACAGGAAATTCACCCCTCCACTTT. The chain recombines TRBV4-2 with TRBJ1-6, with TRBD1 identical over 8 bases. Germline V gene lookup returns CDR1 LGHNA and CDR2 YNFKEQ. The CDR3 length is 15 residues. The ends lost 3 bases at V and 7 bases at J; junction bases unmatched: 5.

This chain connects TRBV6-6 to TRBJ2-7, with 8 bases identical to TRBD2. Trimming cost V 5 bases and J 2 bases; bases outside gene matches: 5. The CDR3 loop spans 14 amino acids. Germline CDR1 MNHNY, CDR2 SVGAGI (reference sequence). For the CDR3, the DNA is TGTGCCAGCAGTCCCGGGAGGGGTACCTACGAGCAGTACTTC. Translating it yields CASSPGRGTYEQYF.

The chain has TRBV27 and TRBJ2-7, with 9 bases identical to TRBD1. In germline, CDR1 is MNHEY, CDR2 SMNVEV (reference sequence). Trimming cost V 4 bases and J 5 bases; bases outside gene matches: 6. This CDR3 has 14 residues. CDR3 protein: CASSSGTGSHEQYF. CDR3 DNA: TGTGCCAGCAGTTCTGGGACAGGGAGCCACGAGCAGTACTTC.

The rearrangement joins TRBV4-1 to TRBJ2-1, with TRBD2 matching over 11 bases. CDR3 length: 14 residues. Losses at the gene ends were 8 bases for V and 8 bases for J; bases not matched to a gene: 8. From germline, CDR1 is MGHRA and CDR2 YSYEKL. CDR3 protein: CASQPGLAAYEQFF. Written as DNA, the CDR3 is TGCGCCAGCCAGCCGGGACTAGCGGCCTATGAGCAGTTCTTC.

The chain joins TRBV11-2 to TRBJ2-1; 16 bases fit TRBD2. V was pared by 1 base and J by 8 bases, with 5 bases of the junction left unmatched. Germline CDR1 and CDR2: SGHAT and FQNNGV. The CDR3 length is 17 residues. The CDR3 sequence is CASSLARGTSGRDEQFF. The CDR3 coding sequence is TGTGCCAGCAGCTTAGCCCGCGGGACTAGCGGGAGGGATGAGCAGTTCTTC.

The V gene is TRBV9, the J gene TRBJ2-6; 9 nucleotides match TRBD1. This CDR3 contains 17 residues. Germline CDR1 and CDR2: SGDLS and YYNGEE. With 4 bases clipped from V and 2 bases from J, the junction kept 7 bases outside the gene matches. CDR3 in amino acids: CASSPGTGIAGANVLTF. CDR3 in DNA: TGTGCCAGCAGCCCCGGGACAGGGATCGCTGGGGCCAACGTCCTGACTTTC.

The chain employs TRBV5-8 and TRBJ2-7; D perhaps matches TRBD1 (6 bases). CDR3 length equals 12 residues. V was cut by 7 bases and J by 2 bases, with 10 bases left in between. Germline V gene sequence: CDR1 SGHTS, CDR2 YDEGEE. CDR3 bases: TGTGCCAGCCCGAGGGGGACCTACGAGCAGTACTTC. Amino acid sequence: CASPRGTYEQYF.

V is TRBV5-1 and J is TRBJ1-2; TRBD1 aligns across 9 bases. Germline CDR1 and CDR2: SGHRS and YFSETQ. The V segment lost 4 bases and the J segment 7 bases; nucleotides outside the gene matches: 11. CDR3 length: 15 amino acids. The CDR3: CASSPTTTGGGGYTF. The CDR3 DNA follows: TGCGCCAGCAGCCCTACGACTACAGGGGGCGGTGGCTACACCTTC.

The chain links TRBV7-9 to TRBJ2-3; 10 bases agree with TRBD2. Trimming cost V 4 bases and J 7 bases; bases outside gene matches: 11. CDR1 and CDR2 from the germline V gene are SEHNR and FQNEAQ (reference sequence). This CDR3 comprises 16 residues. The CDR3 bases are TGTGCCAGCAGCTCCATAAGCGGGGGGGTCGGCTATACGCAGTATTTT. This gives the protein CASSSISGGVGYTQYF.

V gene TRBV12-5 combines with J gene TRBJ2-4, with 9 bases aligning to TRBD1. With V trimmed by 6 bases and J by 1 base, 4 bases remained unmatched. Germline CDR1 is LGHNT and CDR2 is FRNRAP. This CDR3 is 15 amino acids long. Written as DNA, the CDR3 is TGTGCTAGTGGAACAGGGGGCCCGGCCAAAAACATTCAGTACTTC. Amino acids: CASGTGGPAKNIQYF.

The V call is TRBV15, the J call TRBJ2-3; 8 bases match TRBD1. This CDR3 is 17 amino acids long. Germline CDR1 is LNHNV and CDR2 is YYDKDF (reference sequence). V was clipped by 3 bases and J by 5 bases; unmatched bases: 13. CDR3 in amino acids: CATSSERGQGIGDTQYF. CDR3 DNA: TGTGCCACCAGCAGTGAGAGAGGACAGGGTATAGGAGATACGCAGTATTTT.

The V call is TRBV5-6, the J call TRBJ2-5; TRBD1 matches at 7 bases. From germline, CDR1 is SGHDT and CDR2 YYEEEE. Germline trimming cut 4 bases from V and 7 bases from J; bases unmatched to any gene: 13. The CDR3 loop spans 15 amino acids. In DNA form, the CDR3 reads TGTGCCAGCAGCCCCCCCGGACAGGCCCGGGGGACCCAGTACTTC. This translates into CASSPPGQARGTQYF.

The rearrangement links TRBV30 to TRBJ2-1, with D tentatively TRBD2 (5 bases). Germline CDR1 GTSNPN, CDR2 SVGIG (reference sequence). The CDR3 is made up of 16 amino acids. Trimming removed 1 base at V and 5 bases at J, with 18 bases between. The CDR3 is CAWSGIRGSGDNEQFF. The CDR3 bases are TGTGCCTGGAGTGGTATAAGAGGGTCCGGTGACAATGAGCAGTTCTTC.